The T cell receptor (beta chain) under discussion was sequenced for a study of CD8+ T cells in alopecia areata. Once RNA had been extracted, it was reverse transcribed into cDNA to act as the sequencing template. Generated by immunoSEQ multiplex PCR, the TCRdb table keeps only in-frame clones and is missing some. This sample carries 89,000 or so clones, roughly 51% of them seen once, and the ten largest clones take roughly 5.6%. This clone has only one observation. The CDR3 sequence is 13 residues long. Trimming stripped 5 bases from V and 4 bases from J, with 12 bases between. Germline-derived CDR1 and CDR2 are MNHNY and SVGAGI (reference sequence).

The sequence came from a human donor with alopecia areata. Material: NKG2D-high CD8+ T cells sorted from blood. The rearrangement uses TRBV6-6 and TRBJ2-7; a possible D gene is TRBD2 (5 bases). CDR3 loop: CASSNGDMYEQYF. The DNA for the CDR3 is TGTGCCAGCAGTAACGGGGATATGTACGAGCAGTACTTC.